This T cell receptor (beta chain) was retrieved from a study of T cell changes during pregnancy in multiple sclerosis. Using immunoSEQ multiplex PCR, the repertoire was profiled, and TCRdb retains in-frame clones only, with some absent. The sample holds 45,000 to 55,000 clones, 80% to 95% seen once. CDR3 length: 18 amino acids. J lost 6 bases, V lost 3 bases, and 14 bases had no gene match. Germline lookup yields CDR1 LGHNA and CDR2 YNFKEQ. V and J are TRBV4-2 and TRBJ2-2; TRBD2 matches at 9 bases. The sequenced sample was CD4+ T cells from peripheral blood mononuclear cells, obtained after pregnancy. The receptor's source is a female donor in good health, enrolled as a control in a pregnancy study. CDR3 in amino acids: CASSQTLGGGRDAGELFF. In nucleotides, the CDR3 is TGTGCCAGCAGCCAGACCTTAGGGGGCGGGAGGGACGCCGGGGAGCTGTTTTTT.